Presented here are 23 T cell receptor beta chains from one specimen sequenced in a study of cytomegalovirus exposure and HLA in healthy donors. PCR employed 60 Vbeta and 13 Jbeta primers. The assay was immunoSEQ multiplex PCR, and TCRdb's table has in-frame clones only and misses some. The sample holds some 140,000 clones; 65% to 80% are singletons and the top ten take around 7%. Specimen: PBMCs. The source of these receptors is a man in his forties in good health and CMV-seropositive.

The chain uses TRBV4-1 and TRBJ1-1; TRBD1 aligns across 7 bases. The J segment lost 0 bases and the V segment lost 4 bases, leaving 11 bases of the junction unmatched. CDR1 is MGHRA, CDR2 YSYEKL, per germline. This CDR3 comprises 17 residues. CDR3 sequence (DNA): TGCGCCAGCAGCCCCCGGACAGGCGGGCTTATGAACACTGAAGCTTTCTTT. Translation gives CASSPRTGGLMNTEAFF.

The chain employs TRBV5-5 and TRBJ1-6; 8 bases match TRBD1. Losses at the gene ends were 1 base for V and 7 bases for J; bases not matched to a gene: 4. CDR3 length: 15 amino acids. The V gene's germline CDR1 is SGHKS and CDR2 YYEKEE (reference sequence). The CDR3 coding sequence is TGTGCCAGCAGCTTGATTGGACAGGGAAATTCACCCCTCCACTTT. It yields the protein CASSLIGQGNSPLHF. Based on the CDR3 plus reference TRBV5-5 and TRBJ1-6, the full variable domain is DAGVTQSPTHLIKTRGQQVTLRCSPISGHKSVSWYQQVLGQGPQFIFQYYEKEERGRGNFPDRFSARQFPNYSSELNVNALLLGDSALYLCASSLIGQGNSPLHFGNGTRLTVT.

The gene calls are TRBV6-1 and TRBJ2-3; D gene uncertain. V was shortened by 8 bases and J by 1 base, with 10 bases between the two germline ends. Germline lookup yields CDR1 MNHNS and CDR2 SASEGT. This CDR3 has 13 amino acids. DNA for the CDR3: TGTGCCAGCTTTGTTTCTGGCACAGATACGCAGTATTTT. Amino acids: CASFVSGTDTQYF.

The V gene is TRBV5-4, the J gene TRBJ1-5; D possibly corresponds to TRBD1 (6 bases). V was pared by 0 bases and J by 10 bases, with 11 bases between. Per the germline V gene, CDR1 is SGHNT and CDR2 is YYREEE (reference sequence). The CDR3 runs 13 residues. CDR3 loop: CASSLAGAEPQHF. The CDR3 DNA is TGTGCCAGCAGCTTGGCAGGGGCTGAACCCCAGCATTTT.

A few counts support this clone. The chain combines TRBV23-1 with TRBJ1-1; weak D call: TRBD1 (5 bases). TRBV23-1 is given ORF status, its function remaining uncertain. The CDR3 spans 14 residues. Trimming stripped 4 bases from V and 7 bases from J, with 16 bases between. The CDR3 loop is CASSPMGQGCEAFF. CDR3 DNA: TGCGCCAGCAGTCCCATGGGGCAGGGCTGTGAAGCTTTCTTT.

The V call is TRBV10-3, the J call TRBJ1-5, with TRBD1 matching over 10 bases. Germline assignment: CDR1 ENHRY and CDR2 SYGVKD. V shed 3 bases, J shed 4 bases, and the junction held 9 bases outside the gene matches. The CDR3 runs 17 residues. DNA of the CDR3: TGTGCCATCAGTGAACCGGGACAGGGGAACCTAAATCAGCCCCAGCATTTT. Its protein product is CAISEPGQGNLNQPQHF.

The CDR3 DNA reads TGTGCCAGCAGCTCCTGGACAGGAAACACAGATACGCAGTATTTT. Amino acids: CASSSWTGNTDTQYF. This sequence joins TRBV11-3 and TRBJ2-3, with 7 bases lining up with TRBD1. The length of the CDR3 is 15 residues. In germline, CDR1 is SGHNT, CDR2 YENEEA. V shed 4 bases and J 2 bases; nucleotides not matched to a gene: 6.

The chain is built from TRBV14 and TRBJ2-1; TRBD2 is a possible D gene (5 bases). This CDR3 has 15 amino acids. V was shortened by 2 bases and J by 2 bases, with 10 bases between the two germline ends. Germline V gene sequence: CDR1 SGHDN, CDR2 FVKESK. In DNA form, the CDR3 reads TGTGCCAGCAGCCAAAACCTAGCACCCTACAATGAGCAGTTCTTC. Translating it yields CASSQNLAPYNEQFF.

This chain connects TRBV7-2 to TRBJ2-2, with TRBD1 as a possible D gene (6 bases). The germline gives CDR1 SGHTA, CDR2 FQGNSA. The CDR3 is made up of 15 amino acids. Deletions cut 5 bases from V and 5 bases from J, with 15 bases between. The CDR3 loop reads CASSPDSRRTGELFF. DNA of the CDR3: TGTGCCAGCAGCCCGGACAGCCGTCGGACCGGGGAGCTGTTTTTT.

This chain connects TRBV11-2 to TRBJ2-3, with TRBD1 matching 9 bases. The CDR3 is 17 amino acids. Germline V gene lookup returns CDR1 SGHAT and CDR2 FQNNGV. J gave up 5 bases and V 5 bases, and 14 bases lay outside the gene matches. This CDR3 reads CASSVATGTGWGDTQYF. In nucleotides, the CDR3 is TGTGCCAGCAGCGTAGCGACCGGGACAGGGTGGGGAGATACGCAGTATTTT.

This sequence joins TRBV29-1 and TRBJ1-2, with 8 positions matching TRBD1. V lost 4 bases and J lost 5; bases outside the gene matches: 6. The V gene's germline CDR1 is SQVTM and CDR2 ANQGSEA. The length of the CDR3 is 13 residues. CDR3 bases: TGCAGCGTTGCCCCGACAGGGGCGTATGGCTACACCTTC. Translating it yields CSVAPTGAYGYTF.

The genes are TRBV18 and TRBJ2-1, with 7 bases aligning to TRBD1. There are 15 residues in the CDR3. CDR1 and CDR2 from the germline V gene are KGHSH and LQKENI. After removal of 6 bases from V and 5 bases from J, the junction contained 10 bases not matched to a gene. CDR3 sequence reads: CASSPLTGYNNEQFF. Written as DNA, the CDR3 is TGTGCCAGCTCGCCATTGACAGGGTACAACAATGAGCAGTTCTTC.

The chain's CDR3 is CASSTLAGRGQETQYF. CDR3 DNA: TGTGCCAGCAGCACCCTAGCGGGAAGAGGGCAAGAGACCCAGTACTTC. The J gene is TRBJ2-5, the V gene TRBV4-2, with TRBD2 matching over 9 bases. CDR3 length: 16 amino acids. The germline CDR1 and CDR2 sequences are LGHNA and YNFKEQ. The V and J ends lost 5 bases and 2 bases, in that order; junction bases with no gene match: 9.

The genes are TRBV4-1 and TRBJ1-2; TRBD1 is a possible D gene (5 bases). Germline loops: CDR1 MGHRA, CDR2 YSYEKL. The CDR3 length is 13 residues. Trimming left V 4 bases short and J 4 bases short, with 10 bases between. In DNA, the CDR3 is TGCGCCAGCAGCCCTCAGGGTCTCTATGGCTACACCTTC. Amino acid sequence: CASSPQGLYGYTF.

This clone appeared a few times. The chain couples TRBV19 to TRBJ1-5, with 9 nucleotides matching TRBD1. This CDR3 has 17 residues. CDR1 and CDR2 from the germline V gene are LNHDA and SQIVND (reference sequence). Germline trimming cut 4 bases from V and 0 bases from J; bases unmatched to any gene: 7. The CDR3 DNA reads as TGTGCCAGTAGTACCACCGGGACAGGGTATAGCAATCAGCCCCAGCATTTT. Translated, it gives CASSTTGTGYSNQPQHF.

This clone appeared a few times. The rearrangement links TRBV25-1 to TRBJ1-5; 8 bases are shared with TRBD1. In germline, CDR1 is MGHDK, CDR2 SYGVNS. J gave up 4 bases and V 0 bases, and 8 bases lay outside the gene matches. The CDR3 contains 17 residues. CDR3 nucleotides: TGTGCCAGCAGTGAATATCGGGGGACAGGAGCTAATCAGCCCCAGCATTTT. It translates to CASSEYRGTGANQPQHF.

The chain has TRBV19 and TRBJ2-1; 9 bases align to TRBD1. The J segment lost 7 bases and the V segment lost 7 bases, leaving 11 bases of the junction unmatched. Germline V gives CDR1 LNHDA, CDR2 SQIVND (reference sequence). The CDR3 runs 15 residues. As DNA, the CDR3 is TGTGCCAGTAAGGGGGGGACAGGGATGAGGAATGAGCAGTTCTTC. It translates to CASKGGTGMRNEQFF. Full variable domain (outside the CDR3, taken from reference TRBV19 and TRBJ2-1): DGGITQSPKYLFRKEGQNVTLSCEQNLNHDAMYWYRQDPGQGLRLIYYSQIVNDFQKGDIAEGYSVSREKKESFPLTVTSAQKNPTAFYLCASKGGTGMRNEQFFGPGTRLTVL.

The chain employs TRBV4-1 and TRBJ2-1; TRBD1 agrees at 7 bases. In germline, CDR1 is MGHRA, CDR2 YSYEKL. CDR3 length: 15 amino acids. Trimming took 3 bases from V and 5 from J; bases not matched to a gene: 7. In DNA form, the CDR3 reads TGCGCCAGCAGCCACCCTTGGGACAGCAACAATGAGCAGTTCTTC. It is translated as CASSHPWDSNNEQFF.

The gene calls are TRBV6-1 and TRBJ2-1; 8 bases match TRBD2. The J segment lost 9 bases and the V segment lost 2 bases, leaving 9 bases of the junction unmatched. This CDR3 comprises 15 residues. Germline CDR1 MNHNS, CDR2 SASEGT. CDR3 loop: CASSESAGGRGEQFF. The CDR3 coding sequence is TGTGCCAGCAGTGAATCTGCGGGAGGCCGGGGTGAGCAGTTCTTC.

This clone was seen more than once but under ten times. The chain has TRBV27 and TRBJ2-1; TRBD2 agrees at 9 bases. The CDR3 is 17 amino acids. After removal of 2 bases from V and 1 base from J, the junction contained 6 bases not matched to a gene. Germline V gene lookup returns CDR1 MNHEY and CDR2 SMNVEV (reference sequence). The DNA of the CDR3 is TGTGCCAGCAGTTTAACGACTAGCGGACAGTCCTACAATGAGCAGTTCTTC. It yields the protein CASSLTTSGQSYNEQFF.

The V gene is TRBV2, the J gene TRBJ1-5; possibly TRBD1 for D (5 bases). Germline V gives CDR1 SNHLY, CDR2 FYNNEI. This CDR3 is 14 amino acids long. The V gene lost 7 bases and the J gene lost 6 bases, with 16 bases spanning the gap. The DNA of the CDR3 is TGTGCCAGCAATAGATGGGGGGACGGTCAGCCCCAGCATTTT. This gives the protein CASNRWGDGQPQHF.

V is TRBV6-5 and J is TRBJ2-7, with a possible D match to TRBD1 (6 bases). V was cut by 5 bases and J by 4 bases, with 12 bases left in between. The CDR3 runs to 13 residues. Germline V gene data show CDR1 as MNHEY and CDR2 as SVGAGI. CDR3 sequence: CASSETGRYEQYF. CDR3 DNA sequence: TGTGCCAGCAGTGAGACAGGACGGTACGAGCAGTACTTC.

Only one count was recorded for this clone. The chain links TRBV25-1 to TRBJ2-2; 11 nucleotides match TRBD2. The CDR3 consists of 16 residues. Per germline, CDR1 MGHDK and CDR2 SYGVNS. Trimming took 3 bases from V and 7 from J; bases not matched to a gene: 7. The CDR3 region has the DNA TGTGCCAGCAGTGACCTAGCGGGAGGATCTTTCGGGGAGCTGTTTTTT. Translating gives CASSDLAGGSFGELFF.